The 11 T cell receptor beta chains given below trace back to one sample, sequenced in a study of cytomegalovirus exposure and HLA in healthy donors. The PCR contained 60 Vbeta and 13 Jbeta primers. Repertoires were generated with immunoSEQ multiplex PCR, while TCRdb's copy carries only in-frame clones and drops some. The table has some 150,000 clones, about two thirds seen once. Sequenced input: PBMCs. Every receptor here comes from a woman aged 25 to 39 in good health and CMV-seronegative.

The DNA of the CDR3 is TGTGCCAGCAGCTTAGTACGGTTTGACAATCAGCCCCAGCATTTT. Translation: CASSLVRFDNQPQHF. The V gene is TRBV7-8, the J gene TRBJ1-5; D unclear. Germline V gives CDR1 SGHVS, CDR2 FQNEAQ. V lost 1 base to trimming and J lost 3 bases, with 10 bases between them. This CDR3 has 15 amino acids.

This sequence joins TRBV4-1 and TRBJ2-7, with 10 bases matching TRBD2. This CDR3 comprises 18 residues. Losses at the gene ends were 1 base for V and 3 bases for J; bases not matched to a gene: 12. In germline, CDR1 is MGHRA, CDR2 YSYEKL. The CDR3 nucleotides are TGCGCCAGCAGCCAAGCTGATTTCATCCCTAGCGGGAGCTACGAGCAGTACTTC. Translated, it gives CASSQADFIPSGSYEQYF.

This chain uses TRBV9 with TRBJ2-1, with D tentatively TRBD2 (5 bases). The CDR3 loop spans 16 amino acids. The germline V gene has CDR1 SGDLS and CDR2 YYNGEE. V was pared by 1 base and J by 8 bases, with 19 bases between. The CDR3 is CASSVRGTSHQDEQFF. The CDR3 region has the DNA TGTGCCAGCAGCGTACGGGGAACCTCTCACCAGGATGAGCAGTTCTTC.

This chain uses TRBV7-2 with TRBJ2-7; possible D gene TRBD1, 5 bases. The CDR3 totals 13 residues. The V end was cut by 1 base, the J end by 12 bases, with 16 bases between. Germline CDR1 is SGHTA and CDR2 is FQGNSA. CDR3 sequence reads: CASSLEVAHRLYF. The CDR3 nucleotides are TGTGCCAGCAGCTTAGAGGTGGCCCACAGGCTGTACTTC.

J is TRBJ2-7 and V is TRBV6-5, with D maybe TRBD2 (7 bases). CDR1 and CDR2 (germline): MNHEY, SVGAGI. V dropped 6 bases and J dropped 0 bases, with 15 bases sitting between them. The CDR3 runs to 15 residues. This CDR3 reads CASSQRRGGSYEQYF. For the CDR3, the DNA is TGTGCCAGCAGCCAACGGAGGGGGGGCTCCTACGAGCAGTACTTC.

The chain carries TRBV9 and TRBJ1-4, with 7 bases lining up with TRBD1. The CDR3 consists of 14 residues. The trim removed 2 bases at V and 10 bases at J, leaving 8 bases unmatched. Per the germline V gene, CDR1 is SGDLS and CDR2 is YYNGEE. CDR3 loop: CASSVLGGEGKLFF. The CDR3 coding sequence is TGTGCCAGCAGCGTCTTAGGGGGCGAGGGAAAACTGTTTTTT.

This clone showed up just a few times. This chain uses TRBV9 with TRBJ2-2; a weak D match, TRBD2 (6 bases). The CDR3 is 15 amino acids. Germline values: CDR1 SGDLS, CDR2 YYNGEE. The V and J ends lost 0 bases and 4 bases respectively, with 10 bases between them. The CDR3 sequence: CASSVGGVPTGELFF. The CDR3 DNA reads TGTGCCAGCAGCGTAGGGGGGGTTCCCACCGGGGAGCTGTTTTTT.

The CDR3 loop is CAIPTAYGYTF. The CDR3 bases are TGTGCCATCCCGACAGCTTATGGCTACACCTTC. The chain is built from TRBV10-3 and TRBJ1-2; a weak D match, TRBD1 (5 bases). V lost 8 bases to trimming and J lost 5 bases, with 9 bases between them. The CDR3 extends over 11 amino acids. Germline assignment: CDR1 ENHRY and CDR2 SYGVKD.

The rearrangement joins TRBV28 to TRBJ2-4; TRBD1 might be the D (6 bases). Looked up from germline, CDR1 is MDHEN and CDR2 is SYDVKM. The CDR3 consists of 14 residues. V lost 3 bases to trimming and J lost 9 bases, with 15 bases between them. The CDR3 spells CASSFGQQRSIQYF. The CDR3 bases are TGTGCCAGCAGTTTCGGACAGCAAAGATCCATTCAGTACTTC. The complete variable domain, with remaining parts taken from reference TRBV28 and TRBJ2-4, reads DVKVTQSSRYLVKRTGEKVFLECVQDMDHENMFWYRQDPGLGLRLIYFSYDVKMKEKGDIPEGYSVSREKKERFSLILESASTNQTSMYLCASSFGQQRSIQYFGAGTRLSVL.

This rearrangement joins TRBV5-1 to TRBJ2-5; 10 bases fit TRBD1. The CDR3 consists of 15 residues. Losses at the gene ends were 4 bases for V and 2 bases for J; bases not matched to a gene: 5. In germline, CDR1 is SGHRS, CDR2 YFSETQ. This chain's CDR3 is CASSPDRGVQETQYF. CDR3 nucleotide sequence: TGCGCCAGCAGCCCGGACAGGGGGGTTCAAGAGACCCAGTACTTC.

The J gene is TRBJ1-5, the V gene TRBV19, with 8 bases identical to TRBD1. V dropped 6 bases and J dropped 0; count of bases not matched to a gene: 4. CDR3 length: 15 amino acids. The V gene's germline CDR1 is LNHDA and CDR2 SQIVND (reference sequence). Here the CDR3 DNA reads TGTGCCAGTAGACCGGGACAGGTTAGCAATCAGCCCCAGCATTTT. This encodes CASRPGQVSNQPQHF. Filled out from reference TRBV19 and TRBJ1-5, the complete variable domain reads DGGITQSPKYLFRKEGQNVTLSCEQNLNHDAMYWYRQDPGQGLRLIYYSQIVNDFQKGDIAEGYSVSREKKESFPLTVTSAQKNPTAFYLCASRPGQVSNQPQHFGDGTRLSIL.